This TCR beta chain derives from a study of blood T cell repertoires in COVID-19. Looking at the study overall: Acute-phase and convalescent COVID-19 samples originated in the United States, Italy and Spain. PBMCs, B-cell-depleted T cells, or T cells were the source of the cDNA or gDNA that made up the material.

The trim removed 8 bases at V and 7 bases at J, leaving 5 bases unmatched. The CDR3 loop spans 14 amino acids. Germline lookup yields CDR1 SEHNR and CDR2 FQNEAQ (reference sequence). Original analysis: Reference gene primers were amplified, and this amplification served to estimate nucleated cell counts. The method was immunoSEQ multiplex PCR; TCRdb's version includes in-frame clones alone and lacks a portion of them. That table supplies the V and J calls and clone size; D and trimming were determined from the DNA. The table records about 100,000 clones, roughly 79% of them present only once. This clone turned up a few times.

The receptor was isolated from a man in his sixties or seventies with active or convalescent COVID-19. J is TRBJ1-6 and V is TRBV7-9, with TRBD1 matching over 10 bases. Sample: peripheral blood. CDR3 DNA sequence: TGTGCCAGCTGCCGGGACAGGGGAAATTCACCCCTCCACTTT. It is translated as CASCRDRGNSPLHF.